This T cell receptor (beta chain) was retrieved from a study of blood T cell repertoires in COVID-19. As for the study in general: The United States, Italy and Spain provided the acute and convalescent COVID-19 samples. In each case, the material was cDNA or gDNA derived from T cells, B-cell-depleted T cells, or PBMCs.

Per the original data handling: The assay estimated nucleated cells by amplifying reference gene primers. The table came from immunoSEQ multiplex PCR; TCRdb's copy has only in-frame clones and leaves some out. V, J and clone size derive from that table, while D and trimming were established from the DNA sequence. The sample has about 28,000 clones; roughly nine tenths are singletons. Trimming left V 9 bases short and J 1 base short, with 7 bases between. Germline CDR1 reads LNHDA; CDR2 reads SQIVND (reference sequence). The CDR3 contains 12 residues. Sequenced material: peripheral blood. This chain joins TRBV19 and TRBJ1-3; D uncertain. This TCR came from a man in his sixties with active COVID-19. In DNA form, the CDR3 reads TGTGCCAGCCGGGAGTCTGGAAACACCATATATTTT. This translates into CASRESGNTIYF.